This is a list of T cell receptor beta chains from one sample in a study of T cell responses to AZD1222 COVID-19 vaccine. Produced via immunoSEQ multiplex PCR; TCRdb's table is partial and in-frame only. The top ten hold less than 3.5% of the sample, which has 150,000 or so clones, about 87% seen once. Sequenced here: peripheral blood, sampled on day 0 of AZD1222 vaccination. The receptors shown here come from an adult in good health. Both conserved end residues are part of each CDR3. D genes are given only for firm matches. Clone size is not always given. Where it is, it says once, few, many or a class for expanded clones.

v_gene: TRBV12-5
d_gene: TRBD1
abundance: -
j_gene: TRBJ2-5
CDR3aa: CASRTGTGGETQYF
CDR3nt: TGTGCTAGCAGGACAGGGACAGGGGGGGAGACCCAGTACTTC

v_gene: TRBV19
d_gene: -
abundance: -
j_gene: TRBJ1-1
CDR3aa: CASSARGTGTEAFF
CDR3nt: TGTGCCAGTAGTGCAAGGGGGACGGGGACTGAAGCTTTCTTT

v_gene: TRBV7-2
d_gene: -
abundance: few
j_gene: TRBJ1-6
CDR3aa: CASTLGTRGSPLHF
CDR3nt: TGTGCCAGCACCCTCGGTACAAGGGGTTCACCCCTCCACTTT

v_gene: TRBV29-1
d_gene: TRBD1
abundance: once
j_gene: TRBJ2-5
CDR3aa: CSVGGGTGRQETQYF
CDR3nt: TGCAGCGTTGGAGGGGGGACAGGCAGACAAGAGACCCAGTACTTC

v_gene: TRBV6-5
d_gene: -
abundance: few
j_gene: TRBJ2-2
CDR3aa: CASSPSWTGELFF
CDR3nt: TGTGCCAGCAGCCCCTCATGGACCGGGGAGCTGTTTTTT

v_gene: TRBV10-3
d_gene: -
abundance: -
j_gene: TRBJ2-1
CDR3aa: CASSEVLDEQFF
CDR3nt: TGTGCATCCAGCGAGGTTTTGGATGAGCAGTTCTTC

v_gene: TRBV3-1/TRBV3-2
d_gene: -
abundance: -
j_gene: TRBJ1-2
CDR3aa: CASSPTGAGYTF
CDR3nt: TGTGCCAGCAGCCCAACAGGTGCAGGCTACACCTTC

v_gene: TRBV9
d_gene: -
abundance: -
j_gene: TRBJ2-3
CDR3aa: CASSVEARPDTQYF
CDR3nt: TGTGCCAGCAGCGTAGAGGCTAGACCAGATACGCAGTATTTT

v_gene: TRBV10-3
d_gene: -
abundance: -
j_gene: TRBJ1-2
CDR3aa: CAISSGQGNGYTF
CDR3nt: TGTGCCATTTCTAGCGGCCAGGGAAATGGCTACACCTTC

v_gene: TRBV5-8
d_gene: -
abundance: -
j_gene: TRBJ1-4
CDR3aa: CASSRSGDGLFF
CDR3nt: TGTGCCAGCAGCCGGTCTGGGGACGGACTGTTTTTT

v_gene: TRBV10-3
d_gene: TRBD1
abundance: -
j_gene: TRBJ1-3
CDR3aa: CAISRLGTDPARSGNTIYF
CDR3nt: TGTGCCATCAGTCGTCTCGGGACAGATCCTGCGAGGTCTGGAAACACCATATATTTT

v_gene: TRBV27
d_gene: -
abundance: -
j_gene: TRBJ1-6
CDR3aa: CASSSDGVNNSPLHF
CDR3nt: TGTGCCAGCAGTTCGGACGGAGTTAATAATTCACCCCTCCACTTT

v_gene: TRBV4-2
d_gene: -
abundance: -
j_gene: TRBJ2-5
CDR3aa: CASSQDRGETQYF
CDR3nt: TGTGCCAGCAGCCAAGACAGGGGTGAGACCCAGTACTTC

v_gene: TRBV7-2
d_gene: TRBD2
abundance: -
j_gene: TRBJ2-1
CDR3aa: CASRLTSGGANEQFF
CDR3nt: TGTGCCAGCAGATTAACTAGCGGGGGGGCGAATGAGCAGTTCTTC

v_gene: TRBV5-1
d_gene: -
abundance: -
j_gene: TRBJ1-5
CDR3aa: CASSLGSPSNQPQHF
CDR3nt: TGCGCCAGCAGCCTCGGGTCCCCGAGTAATCAGCCCCAGCATTTT

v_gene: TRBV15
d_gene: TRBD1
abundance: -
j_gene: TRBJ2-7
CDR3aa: CATSRDRTGDRYEQYF
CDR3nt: TGTGCCACCAGCAGAGATAGGACAGGGGACCGCTACGAGCAGTACTTC

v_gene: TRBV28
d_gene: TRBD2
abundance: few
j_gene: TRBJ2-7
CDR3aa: CASSLFSGLAAKKTYEQYF
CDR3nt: TGTGCCAGCAGTTTGTTTTCGGGACTAGCGGCGAAAAAAACCTACGAGCAGTACTTC

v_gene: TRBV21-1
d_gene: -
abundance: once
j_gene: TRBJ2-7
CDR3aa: CASSGTSGGAWFNEQYF
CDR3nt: TGTGCCAGCTCTGGGACTAGCGGGGGGGCCTGGTTTAACGAGCAGTACTTC

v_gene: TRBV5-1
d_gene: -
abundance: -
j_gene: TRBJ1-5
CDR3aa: CASSLEGIVSQPQHF
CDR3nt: TGCGCCAGCAGCTTGGAAGGGATAGTCAGTCAGCCCCAGCATTTT

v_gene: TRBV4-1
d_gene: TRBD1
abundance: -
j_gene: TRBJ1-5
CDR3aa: CASSQGDRGNQPQHF
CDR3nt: TGCGCCAGCAGCCAAGGGGACAGGGGCAATCAGCCCCAGCATTTT

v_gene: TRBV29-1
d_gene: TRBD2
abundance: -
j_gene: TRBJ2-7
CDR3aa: CSVEDPSGAPYEQYF
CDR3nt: TGCAGCGTTGAAGACCCTAGCGGGGCCCCCTACGAGCAGTACTTC

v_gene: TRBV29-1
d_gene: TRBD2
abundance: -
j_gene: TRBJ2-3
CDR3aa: CSGIAGGTDTQYF
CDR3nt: TGCAGCGGTATAGCGGGGGGCACAGATACGCAGTATTTT

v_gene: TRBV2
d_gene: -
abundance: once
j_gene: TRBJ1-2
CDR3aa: CASIKGRVTYGYTF
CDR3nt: TGTGCCAGCATTAAGGGTAGGGTCACCTATGGCTACACCTTC

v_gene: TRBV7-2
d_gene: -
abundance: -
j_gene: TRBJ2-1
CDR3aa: CASSFSGGRPYNEQFF
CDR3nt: TGTGCCAGCAGCTTCTCGGGGGGCCGTCCCTACAATGAGCAGTTCTTC

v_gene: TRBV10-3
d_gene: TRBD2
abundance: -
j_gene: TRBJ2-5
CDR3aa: CAISDVAGVSQETQYF
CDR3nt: TGTGCCATCAGTGACGTGGCGGGGGTTAGCCAGGAGACCCAGTACTTC

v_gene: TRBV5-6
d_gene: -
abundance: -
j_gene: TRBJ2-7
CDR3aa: CASSLAGWAYEQYF
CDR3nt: TGTGCCAGCAGCTTGGCGGGGTGGGCCTACGAGCAGTACTTC

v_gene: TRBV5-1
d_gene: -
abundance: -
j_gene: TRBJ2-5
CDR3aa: CASSFGQIQETQYF
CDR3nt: TGCGCCAGCAGCTTTGGGCAGATCCAAGAGACCCAGTACTTC

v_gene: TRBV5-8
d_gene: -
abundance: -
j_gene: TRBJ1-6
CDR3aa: CASSLEGWVSPLHF
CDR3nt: TGTGCCAGCAGCTTAGAGGGGTGGGTATCACCCCTCCACTTT

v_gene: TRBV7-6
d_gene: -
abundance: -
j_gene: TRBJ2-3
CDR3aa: CASSLRRSSTDTQYF
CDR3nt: TGTGCCAGCAGCTTACGGCGGTCTAGCACAGATACGCAGTATTTT

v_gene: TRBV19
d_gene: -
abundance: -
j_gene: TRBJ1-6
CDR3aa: CASSIAASPLHF
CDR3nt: TGTGCCAGTAGTATTGCAGCTTCACCCCTCCACTTT

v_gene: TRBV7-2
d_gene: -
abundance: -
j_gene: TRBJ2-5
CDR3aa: CASSLAGSQETQYF
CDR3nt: TGTGCCAGCAGCTTAGCCGGGAGCCAAGAGACCCAGTACTTC

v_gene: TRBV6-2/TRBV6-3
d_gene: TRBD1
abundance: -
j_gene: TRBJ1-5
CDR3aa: CASSPLYRQGEPQHF
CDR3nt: TGTGCCAGCAGCCCCCTTTACCGACAGGGGGAGCCCCAGCATTTT

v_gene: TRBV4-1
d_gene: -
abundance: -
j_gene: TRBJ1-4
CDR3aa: CASSPIHRSGGEKLFF
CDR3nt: TGCGCCAGCAGCCCCATACACAGGTCGGGAGGGGAAAAACTGTTTTTT

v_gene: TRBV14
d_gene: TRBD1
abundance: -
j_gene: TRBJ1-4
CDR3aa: CASSQDGNRGRGKLFF
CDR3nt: TGTGCCAGCAGCCAAGATGGGAACAGGGGGAGAGGAAAACTGTTTTTT

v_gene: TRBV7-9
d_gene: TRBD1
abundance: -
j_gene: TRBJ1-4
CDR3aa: CASSSPGQGEKLFF
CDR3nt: TGTGCCAGCAGCTCCCCGGGACAGGGGGAAAAACTGTTTTTT

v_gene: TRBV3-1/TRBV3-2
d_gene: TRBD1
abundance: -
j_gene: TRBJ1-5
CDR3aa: CASSGDRNNQPQHF
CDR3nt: TGTGCCAGCAGCGGGGACAGGAACAATCAGCCCCAGCATTTT